This T cell receptor beta chain stems from a study of long-term antiretroviral therapy in people with HIV. Survey-level resolution applied to immunoSEQ assay v3.0. The protocol was immunoSEQ multiplex PCR, while the TCRdb copy is restricted to in-frame clones and leaves out a portion. Altogether some 25,000 clones are present, about four fifths being singletons, with the ten largest covering about 8.2%. Source: unsorted PBMCs, taken 3 years after starting antiretroviral therapy. The clonotype was recovered from a man in his forties or fifties with HIV.

As DNA, the CDR3 is TGTGCCAGCACCCAATCCCGGGACAGCTCCTACGAGCAGTACTTC. Protein sequence: CASTQSRDSSYEQYF. This sequence joins TRBV28 and TRBJ2-7; 7 bases fit TRBD1. This CDR3 comprises 15 residues. Germline V gene data show CDR1 as MDHEN and CDR2 as SYDVKM. With 7 bases clipped from V and 0 bases from J, the junction kept 9 bases outside the gene matches.